Listed below are T cell receptor beta chains from one sample, sequenced in a study of blood T cell repertoires in COVID-19. This table comes from immunoSEQ multiplex PCR, and its TCRdb copy is limited to in-frame clones, with some not included. The table includes about 190,000 clones, 89% detected once. Specimen: peripheral blood. The receptors here all came from a man in his forties with acute or convalescent COVID-19. Each CDR3 is given with its conserved first and last residue. D genes are given only for firm matches. Size is omitted from some rows. Given values are once, few, many or a class for expanded clones.

>TRBV7-3|-|TRBJ2-3|TRBD1
TGTGCCAGCAGCTCCTTGGGACAGGGCACAGATACGCAGTATTTT
CASSSLGQGTDTQYF
>TRBV7-9|-|TRBJ1-4|-
TGTGCCAGCAGCCCCCGAGAATCAGGGCTAGAAGAAAAACTGTTTTTT
CASSPRESGLEEKLFF
>TRBV4-1|-|TRBJ2-7|TRBD1
TGCGCCAGCAGCCAGGGGGACAGCCGCTACTACGAGCAGTACTTC
CASSQGDSRYYEQYF
>TRBV9|once|TRBJ2-3|-
TGTGCCAGCAGAGGGGAGGGCACAGATACGCAGTATTTT
CASRGEGTDTQYF
>TRBV9|-|TRBJ1-4|TRBD1
TGTGCCAGCAGCGTAGACCCCTCGGACAGGGGGCGAGCGAATGAAAAACTGTTTTTT
CASSVDPSDRGRANEKLFF
>TRBV12-2|-|TRBJ1-1|-
TGTGCAAGTCGCTTGTTCCCCAAGACAGGGGGAGTTTGCGCTTTCTTT
CASRLFPKTGGVCAFF
>TRBV5-4|-|TRBJ2-3|TRBD2
TGTGCCAGCAGCTTGGGCCTAGCGGGCACAGATACGCAGTATTTT
CASSLGLAGTDTQYF
>TRBV5-4|-|TRBJ1-2|-
TGTGCCAGCAGCATACCATTAGGACAGATACCTCCTATGGTAGGCTACACCTTC
CASSIPLGQIPPMVGYTF
>TRBV5-1|-|TRBJ2-1|-
TGCGCCAGCAGCTTGGTGGGACTTTACAATGAGCAGTTCTTC
CASSLVGLYNEQFF
>TRBV28|-|TRBJ1-1|-
TGTGCCAGCAGTTTACCGGGACTGATGGTGGGTGAAGCTTTCTTT
CASSLPGLMVGEAFF
>TRBV6-2/TRBV6-3|-|TRBJ2-7|TRBD1
TGTGCCAGCAGTCTCCCCAGCCGGGACAGGGTCCACGAGCAGTACTTC
CASSLPSRDRVHEQYF
>TRBV15|-|TRBJ2-3|-
TGTGCCACCAGCAGAGATGGACAGCACACAGATACGCAGTATTTT
CATSRDGQHTDTQYF
>TRBV7-2|-|TRBJ1-4|-
TGTGCCAGCAGCTCCCGGGGTCCACCCGAAAAACTGTTTTTT
CASSSRGPPEKLFF
>TRBV2|-|TRBJ2-5|-
TGTGCCAGCAGTGGGACAGATCAAGAGACCCAGTACTTC
CASSGTDQETQYF
>TRBV12-5|-|TRBJ2-5|TRBD2
TGTGCTAGTGGTTTAAGCGGGGGGGCTGAGACCCAGTACTTC
CASGLSGGAETQYF
>TRBV11-2|-|TRBJ2-2|-
TGTGCCAGCAGCTTAGGGGCTAGCTTAGTATACACCGGGGAGCTGTTTTTT
CASSLGASLVYTGELFF
>TRBV6-6|-|TRBJ2-3|TRBD1
TGTGCCAGCAGTTACGACAGGGCGACAGATACGCAGTATTTT
CASSYDRATDTQYF
>TRBV6-6|-|TRBJ1-4|TRBD1
TGTGCCAGCAGTCCCTATCTGACAGGGGGCCTAACTAATGAAAAACTGTTTTTT
CASSPYLTGGLTNEKLFF
>TRBV12-5|once|TRBJ2-3|TRBD2
TGTGCTAGTGGTTTGGGGACTAGCGGGGAGGGTACGCAGTATTTT
CASGLGTSGEGTQYF
>TRBV7-7|-|TRBJ2-1|TRBD2
TGTGCCAGCAGCTTAGCGAGCGGGGGCGAGTACAATGAGCAGTTCTTC
CASSLASGGEYNEQFF
>TRBV4-2|-|TRBJ1-2|TRBD1
TGTGCCAGCAGCCAAGATGGAGGCAGGGGGTCCTTTTTTGGTTCCGGCTACACCTTC
CASSQDGGRGSFFGSGYTF
>TRBV15|-|TRBJ1-1|TRBD1
TGTGCCACCAGCTTCCGGACAGGGGCCATCGTTGGCACTGAAGCTTTCTTT
CATSFRTGAIVGTEAFF
>TRBV6-6|-|TRBJ2-5|-
TGTGCCAGCAGCTACTGGGACACCTCCGCGCTGACCCAGTACTTC
CASSYWDTSALTQYF
>TRBV30|few|TRBJ2-5|TRBD2
TGTGCCTGGAGTTTGCCCGGGACTAGCGGGGGAGAAGAGACCCAGTACTTC
CAWSLPGTSGGEETQYF
>TRBV4-1|-|TRBJ2-5|-
TGCGCCAGCAGCCAAGTCCACCTGGGAGGTGAGACCCAGTACTTC
CASSQVHLGGETQYF
>TRBV7-2|-|TRBJ2-1|-
TGTGCCAGCAGCTCTGCCAGGGGGGCTGGCAATGAGCAGTTCTTC
CASSSARGAGNEQFF
>TRBV4-3|-|TRBJ1-3|-
TGCGCCAGCAGCCAAGATAGTTACGGGGCTGGAAACACCATATATTTT
CASSQDSYGAGNTIYF
>TRBV7-8|-|TRBJ1-3|-
TGTGCCAGCAGCTTAGTTCGCGGGGACTCTGGAAACACCATATATTTT
CASSLVRGDSGNTIYF
>TRBV27|-|TRBJ1-6|-
TGTGCCAGCAGTAACAGGGCCAGGGAGAGGAATTCACCCCTCCACTTT
CASSNRARERNSPLHF
>TRBV4-1|-|TRBJ2-1|TRBD1
TGCGCCAGCAGCCAAGGGTTTTTGACAGGGAACAATGAGCAGTTCTTC
CASSQGFLTGNNEQFF
>TRBV5-6|-|TRBJ1-6|TRBD1
TGTGCCAGCAGCACTCGACGACAGGGAGGCGGTCCACCCCTCCACTTT
CASSTRRQGGGPPLHF
>TRBV4-2|-|TRBJ2-3|TRBD2
TGTGCCAGCAGCCAAGAGGGGCTAGCGGGCACAGATACGCAGTATTTT
CASSQEGLAGTDTQYF
>TRBV6-2/TRBV6-3|-|TRBJ2-3|TRBD2
TGTGCCAGCACCCCAGCGGGGGGGGAAGATACGCAGTATTTT
CASTPAGGEDTQYF
>TRBV27|-|TRBJ2-1|TRBD1
TGTGCCAGCAGTTTTGGACAGGGGAAATACAATGAGCAGTTCTTC
CASSFGQGKYNEQFF
>TRBV2|-|TRBJ2-2|-
TGTGCCAGCAGGGCGTCAGGGTACACCGGGGAGCTGTTTTTT
CASRASGYTGELFF
>TRBV4-3|once|TRBJ2-1|TRBD2
TGCGCCAGCAGCCGAGATCTGCTAGCGGGGTACAATGAGCAGTTCTTC
CASSRDLLAGYNEQFF
>TRBV19|-|TRBJ1-5|TRBD1
TGTGCCAGCAAACATCGGACAGGGGGCAATCAGCCCCAGCATTTT
CASKHRTGGNQPQHF
>TRBV19|once|TRBJ2-1|-
TGTGCCAGTAGTAGATTCGACAGGCACAATGAGCAGTTCTTC
CASSRFDRHNEQFF
>TRBV10-2|-|TRBJ2-2|-
TGCGCCAGCTACACCCGTAGCGGCGCCGGGGAGCTGTTTTTT
CASYTRSGAGELFF
>TRBV6-5|-|TRBJ2-5|-
TGTGCCAGCAGTTCCTTACTGTACCAAGAGACCCAGTACTTC
CASSSLLYQETQYF
>TRBV5-1|-|TRBJ2-3|TRBD2
TGCGCCAGCAGCTTGAGGAGCGGGGGGGCGGATACGCAGTATTTT
CASSLRSGGADTQYF
>TRBV5-4|-|TRBJ2-1|TRBD2
TGTGCCAGCAGCTTGGGAGGGAGCGGGAGCTCCTACAATGAGCAGTTCTTC
CASSLGGSGSSYNEQFF
>TRBV28|-|TRBJ2-7|-
TGTGCCAGCAGTAACGGGGCCTACGAGCAGTACTTC
CASSNGAYEQYF
>TRBV5-8|-|TRBJ1-5|TRBD1
TGTGCCAGCAGCGGCCTGGACAGGTTGAGCCAGCCCCAGCATTTT
CASSGLDRLSQPQHF
>TRBV6-6|few|TRBJ1-2|-
TGTGCCAGCAGCCGTGCACAGGTCGACGGCTACACCTTC
CASSRAQVDGYTF
>TRBV4-2|-|TRBJ1-4|-
TGTGCCAGCAGCCAAGATCTCCCAGCAACTAATGAAAAACTGTTTTTT
CASSQDLPATNEKLFF
>TRBV10-2|-|TRBJ1-4|-
TGCGCCACCTCGGTCGTGGCTAATGAAAAACTGTTTTTT
CATSVVANEKLFF
>TRBV6-5|-|TRBJ1-5|-
TGTGCCAGCAAGCAGGCATATAGCAATCAGCCCCAGCATTTT
CASKQAYSNQPQHF
>TRBV5-1|-|TRBJ1-1|-
TGCGCCAGCAGCTTGTCACCAGGGCCCCTGGACACTGAAGCTTTCTTT
CASSLSPGPLDTEAFF